Each of the 27 T cell receptor beta chains below was sequenced from the same sample in a study of T cell repertoires in cytomegalovirus infection (dated by TCRdb to about 2019). Reading the label with the study, this specimen's treatment or condition is: in vitro stimulation with specific CMV peptide epitopes to enrich CMV-specific T cells. For these receptors, no antigen is known. Sequencing relied on an Illumina HiSeq 1500. TCRdb reanalyzed the raw reads on its own, using fastp at Q25 for trimming and MiXCR for clone calling, and kept in-frame beta chains. Each entry merges the rows of one CDR3 protein and shows their most common DNA and genes. The table for this sample lists about 890,000 distinct CDR3 sequences; roughly 30% of them were counted only once. The ten largest clones take up 11% to 15% of the sample. This specimen was cultured CD8+ T cells from PBMCs, taken from culture after CMV antigen stimulation. Receptors originate from a human donor in good health (CMV status not recorded). Some clones in this sample may be carry-over from other donors' samples.

This sequence joins TRBV11-2 and TRBJ2-1; 10 bases fit TRBD2. Germline loops: CDR1 SGHAT, CDR2 FQNNGV. There are 16 residues in the CDR3. Unmatched junction bases numbered 9, after V lost 5 bases and J lost 5 bases. The CDR3: CASSHPSLAGDNEQFF. CDR3 DNA sequence: TGTGCCAGCAGCCACCCATCCCTAGCGGGGGACAATGAGCAGTTCTTC.

The CDR3 region has the DNA TGTGCCACCAGCAGAGGTAATTTAGCGGGCTACTCCTACGAGCAGTACTTC. Translating it yields CATSRGNLAGYSYEQYF. This sequence joins TRBV15 and TRBJ2-7; 7 bases match TRBD2. V was pared by 1 base and J by 0 bases, with 9 bases of the junction left unmatched. The CDR3 contains 17 residues. CDR1 and CDR2 (germline): LNHNV, YYDKDF (reference sequence).

This chain links TRBV7-6 with TRBJ1-1; a weak D match, TRBD1 (5 bases). Germline values: CDR1 SGHVS, CDR2 FNYEAQ. This CDR3 contains 14 residues. V was pared by 4 bases and J by 9 bases, with 18 bases between. CDR3 nucleotide sequence: TGTGCCAGCAGCTCGGGAGAAGGGACTCGACAAGCTTTCTTT. Its translation is CASSSGEGTRQAFF.

This chain uses TRBV6-1 with TRBJ2-2, with 9 bases that match TRBD2. CDR1 and CDR2 from the germline V gene are MNHNS and SASEGT. The CDR3 runs 14 residues. V was clipped by 8 bases and J by 4 bases; unmatched bases: 5. CDR3 loop: CASPQRGATGELFF. The CDR3 region has the DNA TGTGCCAGCCCCCAGCGGGGGGCCACCGGGGAGCTGTTTTTT.

The rearrangement uses TRBV28 and TRBJ2-1; D might be TRBD1 (6 bases). The germline CDR1 and CDR2 sequences are MDHEN and SYDVKM. CDR3 size: 15 residues. V lost 6 bases, J lost 9 bases, and 21 bases lay in between. The CDR3 region is CASSLLWDTGPEQFF. In nucleotides, the CDR3 is TGTGCCAGCAGCCTGCTTTGGGACACAGGGCCTGAGCAGTTCTTC.

The rearrangement links TRBV29-1 to TRBJ2-7; D not resolved. There are 13 residues in the CDR3. Trimming shortened V by 7 bases and J by 0 bases, and 13 bases separated the two germline ends. From germline, CDR1 is SQVTM and CDR2 ANQGSEA. This CDR3 is CSASQGSSYEQYF. CDR3 nucleotides: TGCAGCGCTTCCCAAGGGTCCTCCTACGAGCAGTACTTC.

The V and J genes are TRBV6-2 or TRBV6-3 and TRBJ2-7; possible D gene TRBD2, 6 bases. The length of the CDR3 is 14 residues. CDR1 and CDR2 from the germline V gene are MNHEY and SVGEGT. V lost 6 bases to trimming and J lost 1 base, with 13 bases between them. The CDR3 is CASSWGDVSYEQYV. Here the CDR3 DNA reads TGTGCCAGCAGCTGGGGGGACGTATCCTACGAGCAGTACGTC.

V and J are TRBV29-1 and TRBJ2-7, with 7 nucleotides matching TRBD2. CDR3 size: 14 residues. V lost 1 base, J lost 2 bases, and 5 bases stayed unmatched. Germline V CDR1 and CDR2: SQVTM, ANQGSEA. The CDR3 sequence: CSVEVGRPAYEQYF. In DNA form, the CDR3 reads TGCAGCGTTGAAGTCGGGAGGCCCGCCTACGAGCAGTACTTC.

This clonotype was observed a few times. The chain links TRBV19 to TRBJ2-1, with D possibly TRBD1 on 7 matching bases. Germline V gene data show CDR1 as LNHDA and CDR2 as SQIVND (reference sequence). V was trimmed by 8 bases and J by 9 bases, leaving 17 bases between them. The CDR3 loop spans 13 amino acids. The CDR3 coding sequence is TGTGCCAGTCGACTTACAGGGGAGGTTGAGCAGTTCTTC. This translates into CASRLTGEVEQFF. Looking up the rest from reference TRBV19 and TRBJ2-1 gives the full variable domain: DGGITQSPKYLFRKEGQNVTLSCEQNLNHDAMYWYRQDPGQGLRLIYYSQIVNDFQKGDIAEGYSVSREKKESFPLTVTSAQKNPTAFYLCASRLTGEVEQFFGPGTRLTVL.

The chain is built from TRBV6-6 and TRBJ1-2; the D is unclear. Germline V gene sequence: CDR1 MNHNY, CDR2 SVGAGI (reference sequence). The V end lost 4 bases, the J end lost 8 bases, and 20 bases lay between the germline ends. The CDR3 loop spans 15 amino acids. The CDR3 region has the DNA TGTGCCAGCAGTTCGCGGGGATCTCCCGCGGGGGGCTACACCTTC. Its protein is CASSSRGSPAGGYTF.

This clonotype appeared a few times. J is TRBJ2-1 and V is TRBV13, with unresolved D. Germline V gene data show CDR1 as PRHDT and CDR2 as FYEKMQ (reference sequence). Trimming took off 2 bases at V and 4 bases at J, with 12 bases between the two ends. This CDR3 spans 15 amino acids. DNA for the CDR3: TGTGCCAGCAGCTTAACGGCCGAAACTTACAATGAGCAGTTCTTC. Translation gives CASSLTAETYNEQFF. The variable domain in full, with the rest retrieved from reference TRBV13 and TRBJ2-1, is AAGVIQSPRHLIKEKRETATLKCYPIPRHDTVYWYQQGPGQDPQFLISFYEKMQSDKGSIPDRFSAQQFSDYHSELNMSSLELGDSALYFCASSLTAETYNEQFFGPGTRLTVL.

This clonotype was detected ten times or more. The chain is built from TRBV7-2 and TRBJ2-3, with 9 nucleotides matching TRBD2. The CDR3 consists of 20 residues. CDR1 SGHTA and CDR2 FQGNSA come from the germline V gene. The V and J ends lost 3 bases and 1 base, in that order; junction bases with no gene match: 17. CDR3 amino acids: CASSLFLNFRVAGGTDTQYF. In DNA, the CDR3 is TGTGCCAGCAGCTTGTTCCTCAACTTTAGGGTAGCGGGGGGCACAGATACGCAGTATTTT.

The V and J genes are TRBV27 and TRBJ2-7; no reliable D call. Germline-derived CDR1 and CDR2 are MNHEY and SMNVEV (reference sequence). Trimming pared 7 bases from V and 7 bases from J, leaving 11 bases between. The CDR3 is made up of 11 amino acids. The chain's CDR3 is CASTNGGEQYV. For the CDR3, the DNA is TGTGCCAGCACCAATGGCGGAGAGCAGTACGTC.

In its sample, this clonotype was seen a few times. The chain joins TRBV6-1 to TRBJ1-1; D is unclear. V lost 2 bases and J 5 bases, leaving 9 bases between the germline ends. From germline, CDR1 is MNHNS and CDR2 SASEGT. There are 13 residues in the CDR3. DNA of the CDR3: TGTGCCAGCAGTGAAAGGGCTGGGACTGAAGCTTTCTTT. The encoded protein is CASSERAGTEAFF.

The CDR3 here is CASSLQGYPRAFF. Here the CDR3 DNA reads TGTGCCAGCAGTTTGCAAGGGTACCCGAGAGCTTTCTTT. The genes are TRBV12-3 or TRBV12-4 and TRBJ1-1, with no clear D. V was cut by 3 bases and J by 10 bases, with 15 bases left in between. The CDR3 totals 13 residues.

There are a few counts of this clonotype. The chain is built from TRBV7-2 and TRBJ1-2; D is ambiguous. V shed 5 bases and J shed 2 bases, with 15 bases lying between them. This CDR3 has 15 residues. Per the germline V gene, CDR1 is SGHTA and CDR2 is FQGNSA. Here the CDR3 reads CASSAYRGSNYGYTF. The CDR3 DNA sequence: TGTGCCAGCAGCGCCTACCGGGGTTCGAACTATGGCTACACCTTC.

This clonotype was found a few times. The rearrangement joins TRBV19 to TRBJ2-1; D might be TRBD1 (6 bases). V dropped 7 bases and J dropped 8 bases, with 12 bases sitting between them. The CDR3 covers 12 residues. The V gene's germline CDR1 is LNHDA and CDR2 SQIVND (reference sequence). CDR3 sequence: CASTAQGDEQFF. The CDR3 region has the DNA TGTGCCAGTACCGCACAGGGAGATGAGCAGTTCTTC.

This clonotype was seen ten or more times. The rearrangement links TRBV7-6 to TRBJ1-4; unclear D gene. V shed 0 bases and J shed 5 bases, with 13 bases lying between them. Germline values: CDR1 SGHVS, CDR2 FNYEAQ. The CDR3 length is 16 residues. In nucleotides, the CDR3 is TGTGCCAGCAGCTTAGCGAACGGACGGAGAAATGAAAAACTGTTTTTT. It encodes CASSLANGRRNEKLFF.

The gene calls are TRBV4-1 and TRBJ1-5, with D possibly being TRBD1 (5 bases). With 4 bases removed from V and 9 bases from J, the gap between germline ends came to 19 bases. The germline V gene encodes CDR1 MGHRA and CDR2 YSYEKL. This CDR3 is 15 amino acids long. The CDR3 loop is CASSPESRRDLPQHF. The CDR3 DNA sequence: TGCGCCAGCAGCCCTGAAAGCCGTCGGGACTTGCCCCAGCATTTT.

V is TRBV12-3 or TRBV12-4 and J is TRBJ1-5; the match to TRBD1 covers 12 bases. There are 14 residues in the CDR3. Trimming removed 6 bases from V and 12 bases from J; junction bases left unmatched: 9. In DNA, the CDR3 is TGTGCCAGCAGCCTCGGGACAGGGGGCTTGGACCAGCATTTT. Protein product: CASSLGTGGLDQHF.

This chain uses TRBV24-1 with TRBJ1-1, with a weak D call TRBD1 (5 bases). CDR1 is KGHDR, CDR2 SFDVKD, per germline. V lost 4 bases, J lost 1 base, and 9 bases lay in between. The CDR3 totals 14 residues. This chain's CDR3 is CATSDVTANTEAFF. The CDR3 nucleotides read TGTGCCACCAGTGACGTGACAGCGAACACTGAAGCTTTCTTT.

V is TRBV6-1 and J is TRBJ1-4, with D unresolved. The CDR3 is 14 residues long. Germline CDR1 reads MNHNS; CDR2 reads SASEGT. V lost 4 bases and J lost 0, with 6 bases in between. The CDR3 protein is CASSVWTTNEKLFF. The CDR3 DNA follows: TGTGCCAGCAGTGTTTGGACAACTAATGAAAAACTGTTTTTT.

The table lists this clonotype with a few counts. This chain connects TRBV2 to TRBJ2-1, with D possibly TRBD2 on 5 matching bases. The germline V gene encodes CDR1 SNHLY and CDR2 FYNNEI. There are 11 residues in the CDR3. The V and J ends lost 6 bases and 11 bases respectively, with 11 bases between them. For the CDR3, the DNA is TGTGCCAGCAGAGGCGGGCCTCAGCAGTTCTTC. As protein: CASRGGPQQFF.

A word on this clonotype: A single base separates this from a much larger clone, so it may be a read error. The rearrangement links TRBV11-2 to TRBJ2-1; D is unresolved. The DNA end favors TRBJ2-7, so the J call may be wrong. This CDR3 contains 19 residues. Germline V gene lookup returns CDR1 SGHAT and CDR2 FQNNGV. CDR3 sequence: CASSLKPPVAQYPYNEQYF. DNA of the CDR3: TGTGCCAGCAGCTTAAAGCCCCCGGTGGCACAATATCCCTACAATGAGCAGTACTTC.

A few counts support this clonotype. V and J are TRBV20-1 and TRBJ2-1, with D possibly called TRBD1 or TRBD2 (5 bases each). CDR3 length: 14 residues. Germline V lookup: CDR1 DFQATT, CDR2 SNEGSKA (reference sequence). With 4 bases removed from V and 6 bases from J, the gap between germline ends came to 16 bases. The CDR3 region is CSATPRDHINEQFF. The CDR3 nucleotides are TGCAGTGCTACCCCCCGGGACCACATCAATGAGCAGTTCTTC.

In its sample, this clonotype was seen many times. This chain connects TRBV7-8 to TRBJ2-7; D is unresolved. Germline CDR1 reads SGHVS; CDR2 reads FQNEAQ. The CDR3 totals 13 residues. V lost 6 bases to trimming and J lost 4 bases, with 13 bases between them. CDR3 sequence reads: CASSPDPAYEQYV. CDR3 DNA: TGTGCCAGCAGTCCGGACCCGGCTTACGAGCAGTACGTC.

In its sample, this clonotype was seen many times. The V call is TRBV24-1, the J call TRBJ2-3; D uncertain. The CDR3 runs 13 residues. Trimming pared 3 bases from V and 2 bases from J, leaving 5 bases between. CDR1 is KGHDR, CDR2 SFDVKD, per germline. The CDR3 loop is CATSDDHTDTQYF. The CDR3 nucleotides read TGTGCCACCAGTGATGACCACACAGATACGCAGTATTTT.